The clone carrying this TCR beta chain was counted a single time. The data were taken from a study of shared clonotypes between healthy human individuals. About the study: CD4 naive cells filled three plates per donor, CD4 memory three, CD8 naive two and CD8 memory one.

Replicate sorted-subset PCRs were loaded with around 0.2 ug DNA, tens of thousands of T cell genomes. Original analysis: ImmunoSEQ sequences covered only the junction and lacked quality scores; filtering therefore differed. Sequencing used immunoSEQ multiplex PCR; TCRdb keeps in-frame clones, though not all of them. The DNA gave D and trimming, while V, J and clone size come from that table. The sample includes roughly 700,000 clones, about 74% seen only once; the top ten take under 2%. Specimen: memory CD4+ T cells sorted from blood. Subset given: CD45RA-negative fraction. This clonotype originated in a woman aged 25 to 39 in good health.

CDR3 amino acids: CAISDIPGKSNQPQHF. Here the CDR3 DNA reads TGTGCCATCAGTGACATCCCTGGAAAAAGCAATCAGCCCCAGCATTTT. The chain recombines TRBV10-3 with TRBJ1-5; D ambiguous. Germline CDR1 ENHRY, CDR2 SYGVKD. CDR3 length equals 16 residues. V lost 3 bases to trimming and J lost 1 base, with 13 bases between them.